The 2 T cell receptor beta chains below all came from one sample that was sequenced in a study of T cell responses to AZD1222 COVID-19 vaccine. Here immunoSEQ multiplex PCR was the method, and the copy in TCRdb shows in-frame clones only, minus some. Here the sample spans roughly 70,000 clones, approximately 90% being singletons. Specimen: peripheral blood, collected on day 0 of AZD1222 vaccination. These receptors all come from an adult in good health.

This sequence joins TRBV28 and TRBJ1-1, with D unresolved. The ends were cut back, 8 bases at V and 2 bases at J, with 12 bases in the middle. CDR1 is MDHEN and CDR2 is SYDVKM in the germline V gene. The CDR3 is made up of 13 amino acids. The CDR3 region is CASPNPTNTEAFF. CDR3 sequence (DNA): TGTGCCAGCCCAAACCCAACAAACACTGAAGCTTTCTTT.

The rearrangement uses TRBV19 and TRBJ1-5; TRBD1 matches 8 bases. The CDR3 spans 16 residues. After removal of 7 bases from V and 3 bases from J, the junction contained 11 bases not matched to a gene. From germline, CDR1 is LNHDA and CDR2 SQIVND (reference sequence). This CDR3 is CASTNKGTGYNQPQHF. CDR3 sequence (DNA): TGTGCCAGTACCAATAAAGGGACAGGATACAATCAGCCCCAGCATTTT.